The entry below gives a single TCR beta chain sequence along with its context. Its antigen remains unknown. The entry originates in a study of T cells in localized non-small cell lung cancer. Whole-study results and caveats: For the top 100 tumor clones, a median around 55 also appeared in adjacent lung. Because only a single region of the tumor was sequenced, heterogeneity remains possible. Uninvolved adjacent lung showed the highest T cell clonality, exceeding tumor.

Repertoires were generated with immunoSEQ multiplex PCR, while TCRdb's copy carries only in-frame clones and drops some. The table records about 59,000 clones, 85% to 90% of them present only once. The starting material was peripheral blood, obtained before any cancer treatment. This TCR came from a man aged 40 to 70 with stage I squamous cell lung carcinoma.

CDR3 protein: CASRPGELPNTEAFF. CDR3 coding DNA: TGTGCCAGCAGACCCGGGGAGTTACCGAACACTGAAGCTTTCTTT. V gene TRBV6-6 combines with J gene TRBJ1-1, with no clear D. Between the trimmed V and J ends, which lost 6 bases and 1 base, there was a span of 15 bases. This CDR3 has 15 residues. Germline V lookup: CDR1 MNHNY, CDR2 SVGAGI (reference sequence).